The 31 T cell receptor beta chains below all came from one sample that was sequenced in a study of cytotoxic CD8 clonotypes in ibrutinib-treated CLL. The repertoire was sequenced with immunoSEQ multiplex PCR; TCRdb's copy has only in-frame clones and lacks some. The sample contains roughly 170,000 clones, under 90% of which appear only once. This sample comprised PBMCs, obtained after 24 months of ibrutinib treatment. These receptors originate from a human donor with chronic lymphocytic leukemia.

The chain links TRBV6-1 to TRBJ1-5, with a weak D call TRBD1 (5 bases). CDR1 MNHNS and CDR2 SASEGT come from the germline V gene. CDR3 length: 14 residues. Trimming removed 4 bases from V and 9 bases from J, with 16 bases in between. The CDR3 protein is CASSGGFELAPQHF. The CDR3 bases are TGTGCCAGCAGTGGGGGGTTTGAACTCGCGCCCCAGCATTTT.

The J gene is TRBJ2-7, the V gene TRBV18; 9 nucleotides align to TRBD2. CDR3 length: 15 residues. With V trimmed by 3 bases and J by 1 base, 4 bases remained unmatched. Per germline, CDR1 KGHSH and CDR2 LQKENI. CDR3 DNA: TGTGCCAGCTCACCTAGCGGGGGCCGATCCTACGAGCAGTACTTC. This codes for CASSPSGGRSYEQYF.

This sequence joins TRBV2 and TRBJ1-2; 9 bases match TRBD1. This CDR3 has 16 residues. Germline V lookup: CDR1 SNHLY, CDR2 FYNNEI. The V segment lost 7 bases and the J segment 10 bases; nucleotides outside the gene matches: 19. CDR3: CASNLLSARDRVIYTF. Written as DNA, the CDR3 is TGTGCCAGCAATCTCCTATCCGCCCGGGACAGGGTGATCTACACCTTC.

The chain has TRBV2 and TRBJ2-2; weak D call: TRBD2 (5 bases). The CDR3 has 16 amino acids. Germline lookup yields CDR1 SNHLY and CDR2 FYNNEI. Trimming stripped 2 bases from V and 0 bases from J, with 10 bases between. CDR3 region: CASSENRGSNTGELFF. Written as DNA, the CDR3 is TGTGCCAGCAGTGAAAATCGGGGATCGAACACCGGGGAGCTGTTTTTT.

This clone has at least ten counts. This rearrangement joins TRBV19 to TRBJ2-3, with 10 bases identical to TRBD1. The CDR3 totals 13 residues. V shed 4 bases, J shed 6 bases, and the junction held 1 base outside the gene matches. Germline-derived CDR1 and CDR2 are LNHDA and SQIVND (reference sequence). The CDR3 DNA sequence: TGTGCCAGTAGTAAGGACAGGGGGGATACGCAGTATTTT. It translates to CASSKDRGDTQYF.

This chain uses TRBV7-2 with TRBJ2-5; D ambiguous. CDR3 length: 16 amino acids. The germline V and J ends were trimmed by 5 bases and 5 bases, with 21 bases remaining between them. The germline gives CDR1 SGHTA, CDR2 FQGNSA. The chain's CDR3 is CASSPTPPPGSETQYF. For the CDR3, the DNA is TGTGCCAGCAGCCCGACCCCTCCCCCTGGGTCTGAGACCCAGTACTTC. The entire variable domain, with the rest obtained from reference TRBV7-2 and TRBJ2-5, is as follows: GAGVSQSPSNKVTEKGKDVELRCDPISGHTALYWYRQSLGQGLEFLIYFQGNSAPDKSGLPSDRFSAERTGGSVSTLTIQRTQQEDSAVYLCASSPTPPPGSETQYFGPGTRLLVL.

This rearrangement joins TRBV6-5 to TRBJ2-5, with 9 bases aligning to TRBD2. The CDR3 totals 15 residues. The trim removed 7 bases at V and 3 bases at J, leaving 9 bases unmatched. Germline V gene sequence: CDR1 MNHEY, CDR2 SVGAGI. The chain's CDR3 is CASKDTASGEETQYF. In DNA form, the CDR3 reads TGTGCCAGCAAAGATACGGCTAGCGGGGAAGAGACCCAGTACTTC.

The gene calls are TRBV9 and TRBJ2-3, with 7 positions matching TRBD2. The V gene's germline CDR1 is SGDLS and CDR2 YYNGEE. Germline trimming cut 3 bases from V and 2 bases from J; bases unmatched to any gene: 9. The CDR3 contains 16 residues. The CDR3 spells CASSASRAGDTDTQYF. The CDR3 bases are TGTGCCAGCAGCGCTTCCAGGGCGGGGGACACAGATACGCAGTATTTT.

In nucleotides, the CDR3 is TGTGCCAGCAGCTTAGGAGACCCCCGGGGGCGGGAGCTGTTTTTT. Its protein product is CASSLGDPRGRELFF. This rearrangement joins TRBV11-3 to TRBJ2-2; D may correspond to TRBD1 or TRBD2 (6 bases each). CDR3 length: 15 amino acids. V lost 1 base and J 9 bases, leaving 15 bases between the germline ends. In germline, CDR1 is SGHNT, CDR2 YENEEA.

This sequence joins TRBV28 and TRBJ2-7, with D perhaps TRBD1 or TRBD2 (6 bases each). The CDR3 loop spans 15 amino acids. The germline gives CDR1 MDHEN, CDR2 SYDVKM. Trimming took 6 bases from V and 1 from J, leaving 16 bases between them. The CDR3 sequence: CASRLGGKGSYEQYF. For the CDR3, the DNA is TGTGCCAGCAGGCTAGGGGGGAAGGGTTCCTACGAGCAGTACTTC.

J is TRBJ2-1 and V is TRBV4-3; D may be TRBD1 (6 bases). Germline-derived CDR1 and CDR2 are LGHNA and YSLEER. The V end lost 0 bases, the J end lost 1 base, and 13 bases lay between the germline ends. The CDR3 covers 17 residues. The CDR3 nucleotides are TGCGCCAGCAGCCAAGACCGGGTCAGGGGTTCCTACAATGAGCAGTTCTTC. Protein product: CASSQDRVRGSYNEQFF.

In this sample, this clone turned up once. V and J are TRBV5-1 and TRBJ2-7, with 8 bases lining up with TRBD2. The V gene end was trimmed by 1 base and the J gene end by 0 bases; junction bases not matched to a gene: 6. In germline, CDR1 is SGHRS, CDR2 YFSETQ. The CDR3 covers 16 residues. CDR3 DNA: TGCGCCAGCAGCTTGACAGCGGGGGCCCGCTCCTACGAGCAGTACTTC. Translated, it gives CASSLTAGARSYEQYF. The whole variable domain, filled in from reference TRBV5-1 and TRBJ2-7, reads KAGVTQTPRYLIKTRGQQVTLSCSPISGHRSVSWYQQTPGQGLQFLFEYFSETQRNKGNFPGRFSGRQFSNSRSEMNVSTLELGDSALYLCASSLTAGARSYEQYFGPGTRLTVT.

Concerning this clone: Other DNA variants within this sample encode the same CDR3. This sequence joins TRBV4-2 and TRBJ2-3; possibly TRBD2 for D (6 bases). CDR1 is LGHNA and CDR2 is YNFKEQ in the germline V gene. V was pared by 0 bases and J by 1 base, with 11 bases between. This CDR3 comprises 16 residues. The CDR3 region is CASSQDLASGTDTQYF. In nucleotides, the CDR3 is TGTGCCAGCAGCCAAGATCTGGCTAGCGGCACAGATACGCAGTATTTT.

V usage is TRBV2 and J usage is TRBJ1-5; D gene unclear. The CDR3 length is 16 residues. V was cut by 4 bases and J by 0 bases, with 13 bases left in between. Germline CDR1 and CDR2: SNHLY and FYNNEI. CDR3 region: CASSGQLAYSNQPQHF. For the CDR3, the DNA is TGTGCCAGCAGTGGTCAACTGGCTTATAGCAATCAGCCCCAGCATTTT.

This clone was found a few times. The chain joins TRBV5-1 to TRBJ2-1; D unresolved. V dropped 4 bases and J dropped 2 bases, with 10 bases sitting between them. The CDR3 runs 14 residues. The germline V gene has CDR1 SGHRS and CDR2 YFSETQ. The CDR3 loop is CASSSDRAYNEQFF. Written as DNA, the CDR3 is TGCGCCAGCAGCAGCGACCGGGCCTACAATGAGCAGTTCTTC.

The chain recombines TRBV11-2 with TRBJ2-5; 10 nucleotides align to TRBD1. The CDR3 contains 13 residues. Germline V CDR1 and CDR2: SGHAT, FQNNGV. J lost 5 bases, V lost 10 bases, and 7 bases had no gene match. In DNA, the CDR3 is TGTGCCACCCGACAGGGGGCGAGGGAGACCCAGTACTTC. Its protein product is CATRQGARETQYF.

CDR3 amino acids: CASTPFGGYGYTF. As DNA, the CDR3 is TGTGCCAGCACCCCATTTGGGGGCTATGGCTACACCTTC. V is TRBV14 and J is TRBJ1-2; tentatively, D is TRBD1 (5 bases). Trimming removed 7 bases at V and 4 bases at J, with 13 bases between. The CDR3 extends over 13 amino acids. Per germline, CDR1 SGHDN and CDR2 FVKESK.

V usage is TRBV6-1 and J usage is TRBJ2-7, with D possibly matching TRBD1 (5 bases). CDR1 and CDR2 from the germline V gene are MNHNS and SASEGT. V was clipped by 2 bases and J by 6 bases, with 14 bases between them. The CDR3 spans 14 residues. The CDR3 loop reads CASSEFGAGGEQYF. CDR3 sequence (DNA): TGTGCCAGCAGTGAATTTGGGGCCGGCGGCGAGCAGTACTTC.

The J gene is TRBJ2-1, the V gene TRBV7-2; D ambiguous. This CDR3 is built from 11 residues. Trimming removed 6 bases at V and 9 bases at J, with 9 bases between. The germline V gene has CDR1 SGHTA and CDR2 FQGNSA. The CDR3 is CASRSSGEQFF. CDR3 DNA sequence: TGTGCCAGCAGATCGTCCGGTGAGCAGTTCTTC.

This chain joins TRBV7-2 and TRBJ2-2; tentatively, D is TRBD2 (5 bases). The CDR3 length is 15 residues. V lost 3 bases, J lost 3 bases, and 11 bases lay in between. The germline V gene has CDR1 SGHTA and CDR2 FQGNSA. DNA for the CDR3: TGTGCCAGCAGCTTCGGCGGGCTCCACACCGGGGAGCTGTTTTTT. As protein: CASSFGGLHTGELFF.

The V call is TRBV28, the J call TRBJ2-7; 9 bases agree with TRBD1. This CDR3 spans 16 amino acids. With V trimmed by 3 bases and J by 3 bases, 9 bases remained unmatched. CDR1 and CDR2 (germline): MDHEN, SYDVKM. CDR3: CASSFGGTGKVYEQYF. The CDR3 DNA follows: TGTGCCAGCAGTTTTGGAGGGACAGGGAAGGTCTACGAGCAGTACTTC.

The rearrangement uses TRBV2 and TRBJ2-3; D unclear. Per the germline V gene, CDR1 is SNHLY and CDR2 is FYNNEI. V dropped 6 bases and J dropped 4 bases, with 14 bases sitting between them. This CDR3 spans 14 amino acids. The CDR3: CASSSTPGSDTQYF. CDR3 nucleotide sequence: TGTGCCAGCAGCTCGACACCAGGATCAGATACGCAGTATTTT.

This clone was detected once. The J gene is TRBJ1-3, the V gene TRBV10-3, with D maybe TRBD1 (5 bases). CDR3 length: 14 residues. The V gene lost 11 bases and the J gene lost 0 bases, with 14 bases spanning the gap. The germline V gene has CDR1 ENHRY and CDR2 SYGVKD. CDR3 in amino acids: CAGAVGPSGNTIYF. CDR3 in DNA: TGTGCCGGGGCTGTTGGCCCCTCTGGAAACACCATATATTTT.

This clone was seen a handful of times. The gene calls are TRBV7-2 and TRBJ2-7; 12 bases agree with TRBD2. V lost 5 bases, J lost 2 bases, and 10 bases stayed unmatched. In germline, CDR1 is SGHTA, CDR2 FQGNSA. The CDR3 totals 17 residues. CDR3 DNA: TGTGCCAGCAGCATCAGACTAGCGGGAGTGATAGCCTACGAGCAGTACTTC. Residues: CASSIRLAGVIAYEQYF. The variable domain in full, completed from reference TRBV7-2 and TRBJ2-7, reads GAGVSQSPSNKVTEKGKDVELRCDPISGHTALYWYRQSLGQGLEFLIYFQGNSAPDKSGLPSDRFSAERTGGSVSTLTIQRTQQEDSAVYLCASSIRLAGVIAYEQYFGPGTRLTVT.

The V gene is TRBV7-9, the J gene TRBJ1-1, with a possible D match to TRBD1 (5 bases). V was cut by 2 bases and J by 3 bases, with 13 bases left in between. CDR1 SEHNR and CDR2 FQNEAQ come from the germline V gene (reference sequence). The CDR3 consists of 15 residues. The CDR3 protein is CASSLRDLLDTEAFF. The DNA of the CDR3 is TGTGCCAGCAGCTTACGGGACCTCCTAGACACTGAAGCTTTCTTT.

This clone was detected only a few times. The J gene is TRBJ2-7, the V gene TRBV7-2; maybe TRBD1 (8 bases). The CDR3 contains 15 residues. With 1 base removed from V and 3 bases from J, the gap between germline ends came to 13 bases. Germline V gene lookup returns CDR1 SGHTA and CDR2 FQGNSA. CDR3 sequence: CASSLGQGRVYEQYF. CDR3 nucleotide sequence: TGTGCCAGCAGCTTAGGACAGGGGAGGGTCTACGAGCAGTACTTC.

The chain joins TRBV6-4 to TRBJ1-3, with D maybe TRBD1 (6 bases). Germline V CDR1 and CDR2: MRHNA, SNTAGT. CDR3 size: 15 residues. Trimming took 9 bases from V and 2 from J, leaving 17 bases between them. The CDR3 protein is CARESGVKTGNTIYF. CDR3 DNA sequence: TGTGCCAGGGAGTCAGGGGTGAAAACTGGAAACACCATATATTTT.

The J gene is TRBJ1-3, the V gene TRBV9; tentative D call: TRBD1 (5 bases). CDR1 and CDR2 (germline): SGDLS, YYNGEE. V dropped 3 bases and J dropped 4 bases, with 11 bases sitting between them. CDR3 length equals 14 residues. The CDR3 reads CASSAGVAGNTIYF. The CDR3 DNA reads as TGTGCCAGCAGCGCGGGGGTTGCCGGAAACACCATATATTTT.

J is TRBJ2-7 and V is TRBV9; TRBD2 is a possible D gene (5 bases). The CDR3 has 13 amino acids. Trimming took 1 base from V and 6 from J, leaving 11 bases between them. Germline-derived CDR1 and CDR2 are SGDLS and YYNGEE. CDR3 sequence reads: CASSVTLAGEQYF. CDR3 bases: TGTGCCAGCAGCGTAACGCTAGCTGGCGAGCAGTACTTC.

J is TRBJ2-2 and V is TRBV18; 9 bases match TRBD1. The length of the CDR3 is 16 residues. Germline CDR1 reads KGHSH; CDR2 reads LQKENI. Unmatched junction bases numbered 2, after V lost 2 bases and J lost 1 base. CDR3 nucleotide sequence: TGTGCCAGCTCACCAAAGGGACAGGGGAACACCGGGGAGCTGTTTTTT. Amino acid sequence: CASSPKGQGNTGELFF.

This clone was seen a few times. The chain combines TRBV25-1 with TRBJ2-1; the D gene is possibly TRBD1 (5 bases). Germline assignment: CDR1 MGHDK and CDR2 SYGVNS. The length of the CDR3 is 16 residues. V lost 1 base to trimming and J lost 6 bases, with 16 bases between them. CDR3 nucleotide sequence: TGTGCCAGCAGTGAATCTGGCAGGGTCCGTGCCAATGAGCAGTTCTTC. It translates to CASSESGRVRANEQFF. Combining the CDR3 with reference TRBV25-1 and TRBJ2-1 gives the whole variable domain EADIYQTPRYLVIGTGKKITLECSQTMGHDKMYWYQQDPGMELHLIHYSYGVNSTEKGDLSSESTVSRIRTEHFPLTLESARPSHTSQYLCASSESGRVRANEQFFGPGTRLTVL.